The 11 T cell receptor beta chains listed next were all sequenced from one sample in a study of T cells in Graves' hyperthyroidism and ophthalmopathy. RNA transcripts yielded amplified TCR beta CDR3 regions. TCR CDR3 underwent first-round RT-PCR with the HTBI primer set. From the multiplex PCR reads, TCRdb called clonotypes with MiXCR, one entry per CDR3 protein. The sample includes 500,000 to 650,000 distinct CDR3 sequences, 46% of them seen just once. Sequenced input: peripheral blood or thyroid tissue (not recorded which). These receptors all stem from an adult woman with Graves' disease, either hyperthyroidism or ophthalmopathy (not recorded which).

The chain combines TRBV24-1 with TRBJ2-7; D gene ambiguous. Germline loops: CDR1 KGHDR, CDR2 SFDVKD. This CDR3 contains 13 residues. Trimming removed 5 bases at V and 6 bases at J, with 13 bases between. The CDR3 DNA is TGTGCCACCAGTGCTCACCCCGGCAGCGAGCAGTACTTC. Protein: CATSAHPGSEQYF.

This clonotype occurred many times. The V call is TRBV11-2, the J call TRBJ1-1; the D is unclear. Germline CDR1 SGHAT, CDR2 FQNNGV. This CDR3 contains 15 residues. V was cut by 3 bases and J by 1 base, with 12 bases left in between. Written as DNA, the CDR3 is TGTGCCAGCAGCTTTGTGCTGAGACGGAACACTGAAGCTTTCTTT. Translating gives CASSFVLRRNTEAFF.

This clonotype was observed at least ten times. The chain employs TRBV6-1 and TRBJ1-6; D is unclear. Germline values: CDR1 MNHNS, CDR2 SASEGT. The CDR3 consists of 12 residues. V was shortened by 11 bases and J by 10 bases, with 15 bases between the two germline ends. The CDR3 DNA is TGTGCCGCTCATATAGGGAGGTCACCCCTCCACTTT. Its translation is CAAHIGRSPLHF.

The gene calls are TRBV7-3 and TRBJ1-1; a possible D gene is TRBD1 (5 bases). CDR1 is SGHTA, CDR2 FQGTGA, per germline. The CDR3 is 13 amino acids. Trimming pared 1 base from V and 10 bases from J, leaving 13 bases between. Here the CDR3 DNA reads TGTGCCAGCAGCTTAATGGAGGGGAATCGAGCTTTCTTT. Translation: CASSLMEGNRAFF.

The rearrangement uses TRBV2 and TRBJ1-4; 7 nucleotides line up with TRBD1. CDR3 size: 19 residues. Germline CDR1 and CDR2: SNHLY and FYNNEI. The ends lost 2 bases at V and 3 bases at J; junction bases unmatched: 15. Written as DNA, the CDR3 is TGTGCCAGCAGTGAAAGGGCGGTCAGGGGGTACGGAGCTAATGAAAAACTGTTTTTT. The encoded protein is CASSERAVRGYGANEKLFF.

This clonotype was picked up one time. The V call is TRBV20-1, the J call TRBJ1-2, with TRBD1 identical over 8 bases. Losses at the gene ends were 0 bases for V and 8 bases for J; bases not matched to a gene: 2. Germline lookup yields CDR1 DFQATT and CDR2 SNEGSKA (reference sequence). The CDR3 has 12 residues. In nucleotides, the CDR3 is TGCAGTGCTAGAGAAGGGACAGGCGGCTACACCTTC. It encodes CSAREGTGGYTF.

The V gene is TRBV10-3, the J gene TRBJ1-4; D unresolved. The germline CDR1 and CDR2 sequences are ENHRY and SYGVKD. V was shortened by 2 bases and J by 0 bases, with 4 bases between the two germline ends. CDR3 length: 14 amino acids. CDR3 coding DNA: TGTGCCATCAGTGAGCAGGCAACTAATGAAAAACTGTTTTTT. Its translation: CAISEQATNEKLFF.

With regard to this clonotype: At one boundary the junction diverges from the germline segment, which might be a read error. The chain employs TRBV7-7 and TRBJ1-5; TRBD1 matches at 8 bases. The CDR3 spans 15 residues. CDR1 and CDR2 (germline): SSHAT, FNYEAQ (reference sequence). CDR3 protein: CASSLGRTGRETQHF. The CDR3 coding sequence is TGTGCTAGCAGCTTAGGAAGGACAGGGCGAGAGACCCAGCATTTT.

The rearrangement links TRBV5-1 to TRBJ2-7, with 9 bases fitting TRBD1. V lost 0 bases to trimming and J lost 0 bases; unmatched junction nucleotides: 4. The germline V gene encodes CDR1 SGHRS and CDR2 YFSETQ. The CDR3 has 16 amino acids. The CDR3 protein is CASSLGQDRGSYEQYF. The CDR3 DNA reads TGCGCCAGCAGCTTGGGGCAGGACAGGGGCTCCTACGAGCAGTACTTC.

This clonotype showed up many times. The chain's CDR3 is CASSSAGTGVGYTF. CDR3 bases: TGTGCCAGCAGCTCGGCCGGGACAGGGGTCGGCTACACCTTC. The J gene is TRBJ1-2, the V gene TRBV7-9; TRBD1 agrees at 10 bases. V lost 4 bases to trimming and J lost 8 bases; unmatched junction nucleotides: 7. This CDR3 has 14 residues. CDR1 is SEHNR, CDR2 FQNEAQ, per germline (reference sequence).

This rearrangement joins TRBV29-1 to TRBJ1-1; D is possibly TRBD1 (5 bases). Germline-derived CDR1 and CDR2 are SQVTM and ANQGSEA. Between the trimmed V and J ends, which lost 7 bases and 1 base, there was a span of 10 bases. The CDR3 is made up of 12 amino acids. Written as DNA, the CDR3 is TGCAGCGCCACGGGGCAGAACACTGAAGCTTTCTTT. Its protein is CSATGQNTEAFF.